This TCR beta chain originates from a study of control samples from healthy donors and cancer patients. TCRdb keeps only in-frame clones here, not all; method: immunoSEQ multiplex PCR. The table includes roughly 58,000 clones, around 87% detected once. Trimming stripped 0 bases from V and 8 bases from J, with 13 bases between. CDR1 is ENHRY, CDR2 SYGVKD, per germline. The CDR3 spans 14 residues. Specimen: PBMCs. The chain recombines TRBV10-3 with TRBJ1-2, with D uncertain. This receptor was obtained from a woman aged 60-70 years with lung cancer. CDR3: CAISESTMGSGYTF. CDR3 DNA: TGTGCCATCAGTGAGTCGACTATGGGAAGCGGCTACACCTTC.